A few counts support the clone carrying this TCR beta chain. Its antigen remains unknown. This record comes from a study of T-cell memory formation after mild COVID-19. Amplification by 5'RACE using constant-segment primers produced TCR alpha and TCR beta cDNA libraries that carried sample barcodes and UMIs. TCRdb fed the 5' RACE reads into MiXCR, producing one record per CDR3 protein. Among some 280,000 distinct CDR3 sequences, roughly 17% were seen once, and the ten largest hold about 23%. The V gene's germline CDR1 is LGHNA and CDR2 YNFKEQ. The CDR3 runs 14 residues. The junction had 4 bases not matched to a gene; V was cut back by 1 base and J by 8 bases. The study, taken as a whole, reports: Largely, contracting CD4+ clones fell within CM and EM, and contracting CD8+ clones within EMRA. CD4/CD8 balance held among clones contracting day 15 to 85, and later expanders leaned CD4+. Some clones that responded turned up in pre-infection memory, which suggests that cross-reactive memory joined in.

This TCR came from a man between 18 and 35 years old who had mild COVID-19 (a few samples of this study predate the infection). Cell type and time point are not known. The rearrangement uses TRBV4-2 and TRBJ2-1, with TRBD1 matching 8 bases. The material sequenced was PBMCs or a T cell subset sorted from them (not recorded which). Here the CDR3 reads CASSQGTGTDEQFF. The CDR3 nucleotides read TGTGCCAGCAGCCAAGGGACAGGGACCGATGAGCAGTTCTTC.